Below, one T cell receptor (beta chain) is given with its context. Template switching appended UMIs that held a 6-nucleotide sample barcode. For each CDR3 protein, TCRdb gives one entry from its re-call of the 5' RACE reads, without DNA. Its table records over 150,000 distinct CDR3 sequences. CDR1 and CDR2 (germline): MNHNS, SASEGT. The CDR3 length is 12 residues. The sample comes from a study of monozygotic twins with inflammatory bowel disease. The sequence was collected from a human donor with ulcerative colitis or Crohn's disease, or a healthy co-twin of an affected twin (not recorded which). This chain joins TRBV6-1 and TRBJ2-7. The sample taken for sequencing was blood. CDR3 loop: CASRPIRDEQYF.